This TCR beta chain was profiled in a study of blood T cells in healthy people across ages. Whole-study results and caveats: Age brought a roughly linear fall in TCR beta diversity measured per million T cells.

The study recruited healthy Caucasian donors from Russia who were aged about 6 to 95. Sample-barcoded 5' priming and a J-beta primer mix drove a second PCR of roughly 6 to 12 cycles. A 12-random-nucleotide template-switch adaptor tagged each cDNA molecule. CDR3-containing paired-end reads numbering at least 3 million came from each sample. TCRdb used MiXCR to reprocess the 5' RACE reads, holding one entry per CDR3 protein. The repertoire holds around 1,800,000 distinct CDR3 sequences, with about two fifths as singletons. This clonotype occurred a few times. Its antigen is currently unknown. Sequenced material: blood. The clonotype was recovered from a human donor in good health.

The CDR3 loop is CASSQTGENQPQHF. In DNA, the CDR3 is TGTGCCAGCAGCCAAACAGGGGAGAATCAGCCCCAGCATTTT. This chain joins TRBV4-2 and TRBJ1-5, with 7 bases fitting TRBD1. Germline CDR1 LGHNA, CDR2 YNFKEQ. The CDR3 has 14 amino acids. Trimming removed 2 bases from V and 4 bases from J; junction bases left unmatched: 2.